The T cell receptor beta chain under discussion was sequenced for a study of tumor-infiltrating lymphocytes in primary liver carcinoma. Study information: Tumor stage was T1-T3 N0M0, and tumor size was roughly 4 to 11 cm across. Study conclusions and caveats: Top-250-clone fractions were significantly higher in tumors than in blood (p = 0.039).

This clonotype turned up a few times. Its antigen is still unknown. Blood RNA came from unsorted whole blood; germline DNA was also extracted. Chronic HBV infection was present in the patients, who were treatment-naive. The authors made TCR beta cDNA from around 500 ng total RNA with a constant-region primer. Slightly modified ARM-PCR with three nested multiplex PCR rounds yielded TCR beta libraries. The study ran its first two PCR rounds for nine to eleven cycles each, using TRBV1-TRBV30 forward primers and a C-beta reverse primer. MiXCR, applied by TCRdb to the multiplex PCR reads, yields one record per CDR3 protein. The table lists approximately 340,000 distinct CDR3 sequences, approximately 65% of them singletons. V was shortened by 5 bases and J by 4 bases, with 15 bases between the two germline ends. The germline V gene has CDR1 MDHEN and CDR2 SYDVKM. This CDR3 is built from 15 residues.

This chain joins TRBV28 and TRBJ2-1; D remains unclear. Material for sequencing was peripheral blood. The receptor was isolated from a man aged 35 to 55 with primary liver carcinoma and hepatitis B virus infection. CDR3: CASSPDQQNYNEQFF. DNA of the CDR3: TGTGCCAGCAGTCCAGATCAACAAAATTACAATGAGCAGTTCTTC.